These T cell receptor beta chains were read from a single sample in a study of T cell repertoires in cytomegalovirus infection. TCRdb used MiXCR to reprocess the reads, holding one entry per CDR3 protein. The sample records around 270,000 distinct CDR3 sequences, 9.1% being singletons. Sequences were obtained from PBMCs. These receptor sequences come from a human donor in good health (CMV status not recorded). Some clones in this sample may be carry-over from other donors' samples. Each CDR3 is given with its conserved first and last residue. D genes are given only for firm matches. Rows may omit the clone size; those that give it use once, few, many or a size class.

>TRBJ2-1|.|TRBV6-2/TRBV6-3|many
CASSYSSGAEFF
TGTGCCAGCAGTTACTCTTCAGGGGCCGAGTTCTTC
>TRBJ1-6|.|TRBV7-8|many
CASSLAGGSPLHF
TGTGCCAGCAGCTTAGCCGGTGGTTCACCCCTCCACTTT
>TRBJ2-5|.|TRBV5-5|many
CASQLGGQLETQYF
TGTGCCAGCCAACTTGGTGGACAGTTAGAGACCCAGTACTTC
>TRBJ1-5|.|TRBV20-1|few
CSARDRQFNQPQHF
TGCAGTGCTAGAGATAGACAATTCAATCAGCCCCAGCATTTT
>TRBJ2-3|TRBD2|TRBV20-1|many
CSAERLAGDTQYF
TGCAGTGCCGAGAGGCTAGCGGGAGATACGCAGTATTTT
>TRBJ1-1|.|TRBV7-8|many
CASTFPGRNTEAFF
TGTGCCAGCACCTTCCCGGGGCGGAACACTGAAGCTTTCTTT
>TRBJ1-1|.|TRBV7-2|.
CASSLASERNTEAFF
TGTGCCAGCAGCTTAGCGTCAGAACGAAACACTGAAGCTTTCTTT
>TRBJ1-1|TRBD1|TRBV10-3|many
CAISATGFGNTEAFF
TGTGCCATCAGTGCGACAGGGTTCGGGAACACTGAAGCTTTCTTT
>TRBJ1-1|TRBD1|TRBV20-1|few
CSASQGGYFTEAFF
TGCAGTGCTAGCCAGGGGGGATATTTCACTGAAGCTTTCTTT
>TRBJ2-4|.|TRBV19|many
CASSIGAAKNIQYF
TGTGCCAGTAGTATTGGGGCGGCCAAAAACATTCAGTACTTC
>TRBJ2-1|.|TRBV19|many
CASSITASYNEQFF
TGTGCCAGTAGTATCACTGCCTCCTACAATGAGCAGTTCTTC
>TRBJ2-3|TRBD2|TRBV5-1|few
CASSLEGLVVDTQYF
TGCGCCAGCAGCTTGGAGGGACTAGTGGTAGATACGCAGTATTTT
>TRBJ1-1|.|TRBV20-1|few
CSALPQGPAGTEAFF
TGCAGTGCTTTGCCCCAGGGGCCGGCGGGCACTGAAGCTTTCTTT
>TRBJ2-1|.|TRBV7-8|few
CASSPGLSGRQFF
TGTGCCAGCAGCCCGGGACTGTCGGGTAGGCAGTTCTTC
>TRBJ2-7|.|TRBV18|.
CASSTTGRVAYEQYF
TGTGCCAGCTCAACTACAGGGAGGGTTGCCTACGAGCAGTACTTC
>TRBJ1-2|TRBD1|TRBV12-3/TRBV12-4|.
CASGTGGILPNYGYTF
TGTGCCAGCGGGACAGGGGGTATTCTCCCAAACTATGGCTACACCTTC
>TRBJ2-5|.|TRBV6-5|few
CASSSRGGETQYF
TGTGCCAGCAGTTCCAGGGGGGGGGAGACCCAGTACTTC
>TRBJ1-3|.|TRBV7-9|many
CAAAGQTISGNTIYF
TGTGCCGCCGCGGGACAAACTATCTCTGGAAACACCATATATTTT
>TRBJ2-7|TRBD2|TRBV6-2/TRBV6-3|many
CASSGRSYEQYF
TGTGCCAGCAGCGGGAGGTCCTACGAGCAGTACTTC
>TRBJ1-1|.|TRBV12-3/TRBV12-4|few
CASSLGQVGNTEAFF
TGTGCCAGCAGTTTAGGACAGGTGGGGAACACTGAAGCTTTCTTT
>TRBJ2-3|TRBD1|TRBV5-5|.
CASSYRGQGDTQYF
TGTGCCAGCAGTTACAGGGGGCAGGGAGATACGCAGTATTTT
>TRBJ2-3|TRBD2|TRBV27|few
CASSWRASGTSTDTQYF
TGTGCCAGCAGTTGGAGGGCTAGCGGAACTAGCACAGATACGCAGTATTTT
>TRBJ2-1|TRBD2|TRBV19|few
CASSVLRTSGGEQFF
TGTGCCAGTAGCGTCCTCCGGACTAGCGGGGGAGAGCAGTTCTTC
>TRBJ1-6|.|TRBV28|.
CASSQGNSPLHF
TGTGCCAGCAGTCAGGGGAATTCACCCCTCCACTTT
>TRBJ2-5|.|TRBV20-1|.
CSARVGGLETQYF
TGCAGTGCTAGAGTTGGGGGGCTGGAGACCCAGTACTTC
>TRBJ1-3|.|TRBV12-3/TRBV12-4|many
CASSFGAASSGNTIYF
TGTGCCAGCAGTTTTGGGGCGGCAAGCTCTGGAAACACCATATATTTT
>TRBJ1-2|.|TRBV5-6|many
CASSPREKLHYGYTF
TGTGCCAGCAGCCCCAGGGAGAAGCTACACTATGGCTACACCTTC
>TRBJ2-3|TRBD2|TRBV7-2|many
CASSLDSAGGPRDTQYF
TGTGCCAGCAGCTTAGATTCGGCGGGAGGGCCAAGAGATACGCAGTATTTT
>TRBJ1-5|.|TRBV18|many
CASSPGNSPNQPQHF
TGTGCCAGCTCACCAGGTAACAGCCCTAATCAGCCCCAGCATTTT
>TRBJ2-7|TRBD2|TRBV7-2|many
CASSKAGGSSYEQYF
TGTGCCAGCAGCAAGGCGGGGGGGAGCTCCTACGAGCAGTACTTC
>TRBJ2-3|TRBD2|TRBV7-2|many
CASRPKRGGRSDTQYF
TGTGCCAGCAGACCTAAGCGGGGGGGGCGGTCAGATACGCAGTATTTT
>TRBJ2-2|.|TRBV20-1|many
CSARGGTGELFF
TGCAGTGCCCGAGGGGGGACCGGGGAGCTGTTTTTT
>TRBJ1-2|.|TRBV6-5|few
CASSYTNRVGYTF
TGTGCCAGCAGTTACACAAACAGGGTCGGCTACACCTTC
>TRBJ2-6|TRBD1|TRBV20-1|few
CSARGDRGRLSGANVLTF
TGCAGTGCTAGGGGGGACAGGGGGCGCCTCAGTGGGGCCAACGTCCTGACTTTC
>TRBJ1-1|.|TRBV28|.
CASSVQREAFF
TGTGCCAGCAGTGTACAGAGGGAGGCTTTCTTT
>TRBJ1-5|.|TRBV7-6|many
CASSLVSGTSNQPQHF
TGTGCCAGCAGCTTAGTGTCAGGGACAAGCAATCAGCCCCAGCATTTT
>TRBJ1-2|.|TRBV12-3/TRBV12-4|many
CASSVSGTGGYTF
TGTGCCAGCAGTGTCAGCGGCACGGGTGGCTACACCTTC
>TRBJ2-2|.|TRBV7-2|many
CASSHLSVANTGELFF
TGTGCCAGCAGCCACTTATCCGTGGCGAACACCGGGGAGCTGTTTTTT
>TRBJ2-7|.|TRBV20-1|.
CSALKQGVSYEQYF
TGCAGTGCTCTTAAACAGGGAGTCTCCTACGAGCAGTACTTC
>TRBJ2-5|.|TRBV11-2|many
CASSSERETQYF
TGTGCCAGCAGCTCTGAACGTGAGACCCAGTACTTC
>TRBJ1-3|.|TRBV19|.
CASSIGGGTTSGNTIYF
TGTGCCAGTAGTATAGGAGGTGGCACCACGTCTGGAAACACCATATATTTT
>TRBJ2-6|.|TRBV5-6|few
CASSFKVSGANVLTF
TGTGCCAGCAGCTTTAAAGTCTCTGGGGCCAACGTCCTGACTTTC
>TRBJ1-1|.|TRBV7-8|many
CASTIAGGSGTEAFF
TGTGCCAGCACCATAGCGGGGGGCTCGGGCACTGAAGCTTTCTTT
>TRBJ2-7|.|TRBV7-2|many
CASSLGSVFYEQYF
TGTGCCAGCAGCTTAGGTTCGGTGTTCTACGAGCAGTACTTC
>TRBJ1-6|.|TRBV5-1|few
CASSFRTSDSPLHF
TGCGCCAGCAGCTTCAGGACATCCGATTCACCCCTCCACTTT
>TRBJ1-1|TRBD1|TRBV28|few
CASRGQVGGTEAFF
TGTGCCAGCAGGGGACAGGTGGGGGGCACTGAAGCTTTCTTT
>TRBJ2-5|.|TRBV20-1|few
CSAPGDQETQYF
TGCAGCGCCCCGGGGGACCAAGAGACCCAGTACTTC
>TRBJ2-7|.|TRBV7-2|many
CASSRTALEQYF
TGTGCCAGCAGCCGGACAGCCCTGGAGCAGTACTTC
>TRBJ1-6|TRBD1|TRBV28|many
CASSPGQGRFVHF
TGTGCCAGCAGTCCGGGACAGGGTCGCTTCGTCCACTTT
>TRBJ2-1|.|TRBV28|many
CASSVLGGGNNEQFF
TGTGCCAGCAGTGTCCTGGGAGGGGGAAACAATGAGCAGTTCTTC
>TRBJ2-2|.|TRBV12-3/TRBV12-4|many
CASSRGNTGELFF
TGTGCCAGCAGTCGGGGGAACACCGGGGAGCTGTTTTTT
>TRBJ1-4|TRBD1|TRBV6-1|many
CASHRDRGTNEKLFF
TGTGCCAGCCACCGGGACAGGGGGACTAATGAAAAACTGTTTTTT
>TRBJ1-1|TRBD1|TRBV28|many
CASSTQGAVNTEAFF
TGTGCCAGCAGTACGCAGGGGGCGGTTAACACTGAAGCTTTCTTT